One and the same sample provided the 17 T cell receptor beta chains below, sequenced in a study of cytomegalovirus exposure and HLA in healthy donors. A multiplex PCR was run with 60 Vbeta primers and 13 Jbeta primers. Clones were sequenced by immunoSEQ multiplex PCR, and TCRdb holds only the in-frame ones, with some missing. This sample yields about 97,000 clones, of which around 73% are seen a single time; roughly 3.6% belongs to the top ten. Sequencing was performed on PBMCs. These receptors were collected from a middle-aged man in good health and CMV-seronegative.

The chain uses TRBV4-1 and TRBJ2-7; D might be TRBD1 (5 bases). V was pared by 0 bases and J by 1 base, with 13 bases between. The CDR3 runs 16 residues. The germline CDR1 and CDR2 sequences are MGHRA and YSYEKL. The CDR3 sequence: CASSQDLTQGSYEQYF. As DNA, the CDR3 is TGCGCCAGCAGCCAAGATCTAACGCAGGGTTCCTACGAGCAGTACTTC.

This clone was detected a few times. Written as DNA, the CDR3 is TGTGCCAGCAGTGCCCGGGACAGGGCCACGCAAGAGACCCAGTACTTC. Translating gives CASSARDRATQETQYF. The V gene is TRBV6-1, the J gene TRBJ2-5; 9 nucleotides agree with TRBD1. The CDR3 has 16 amino acids. The germline V gene has CDR1 MNHNS and CDR2 SASEGT. Trimming at V came to 4 bases and at J to 2 bases, leaving 8 bases not matched to a gene.

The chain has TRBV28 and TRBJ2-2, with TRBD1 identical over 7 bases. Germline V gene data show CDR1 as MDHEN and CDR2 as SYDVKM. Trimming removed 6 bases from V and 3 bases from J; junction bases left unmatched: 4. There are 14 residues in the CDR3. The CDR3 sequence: CASRSTGYTGELFF. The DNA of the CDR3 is TGTGCCAGCAGGTCGACAGGGTACACCGGGGAGCTGTTTTTT.

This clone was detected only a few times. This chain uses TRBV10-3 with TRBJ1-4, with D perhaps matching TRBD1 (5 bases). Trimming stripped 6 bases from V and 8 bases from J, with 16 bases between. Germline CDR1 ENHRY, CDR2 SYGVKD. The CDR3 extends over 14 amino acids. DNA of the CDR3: TGTGCCATCAGCCCCGGAGGGGATCACGAAAAACTGTTTTTT. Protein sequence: CAISPGGDHEKLFF.

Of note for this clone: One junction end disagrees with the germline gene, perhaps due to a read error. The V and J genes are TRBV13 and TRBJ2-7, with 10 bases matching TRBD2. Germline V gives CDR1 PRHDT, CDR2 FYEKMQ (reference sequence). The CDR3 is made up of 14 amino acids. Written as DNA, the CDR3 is TGTGCCAGCAGATTAGCGGGGGGACCATACGAGCAGTACTTC. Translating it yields CASRLAGGPYEQYF.

The CDR3 protein is CASSFPRDSFTDTQYF. In nucleotides, the CDR3 is TGTGCCAGCAGCTTTCCCCGGGACTCGTTCACAGATACGCAGTATTTT. The chain employs TRBV5-4 and TRBJ2-3, with D tentatively TRBD2 (6 bases). V was clipped by 2 bases and J by 2 bases, with 15 bases between them. The CDR3 has 16 residues. Germline V gives CDR1 SGHNT, CDR2 YYREEE (reference sequence).

For the CDR3, the DNA is TGCGCCAGCAGCTTGGAGTCAATACCCAGGGTAACTGAAGCTTTCTTT. This codes for CASSLESIPRVTEAFF. V is TRBV5-1 and J is TRBJ1-1; a weak D match, TRBD1 (5 bases). The CDR3 is made up of 16 amino acids. V shed 0 bases and J shed 5 bases, with 17 bases lying between them. Per germline, CDR1 SGHRS and CDR2 YFSETQ.

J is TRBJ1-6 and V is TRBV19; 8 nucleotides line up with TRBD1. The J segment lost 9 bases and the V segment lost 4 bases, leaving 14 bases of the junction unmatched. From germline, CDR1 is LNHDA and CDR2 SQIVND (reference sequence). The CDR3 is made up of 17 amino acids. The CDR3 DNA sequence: TGTGCCAGTAGTACGCGACCGACAGGGGTGTCAATTTCACCCCTCCACTTT. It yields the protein CASSTRPTGVSISPLHF. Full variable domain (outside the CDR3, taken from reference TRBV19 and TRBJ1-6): DGGITQSPKYLFRKEGQNVTLSCEQNLNHDAMYWYRQDPGQGLRLIYYSQIVNDFQKGDIAEGYSVSREKKESFPLTVTSAQKNPTAFYLCASSTRPTGVSISPLHFGNGTRLTVT.

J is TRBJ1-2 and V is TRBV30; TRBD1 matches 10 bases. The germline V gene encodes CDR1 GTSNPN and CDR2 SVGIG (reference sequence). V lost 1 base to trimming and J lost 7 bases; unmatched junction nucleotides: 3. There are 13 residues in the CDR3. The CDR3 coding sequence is TGTGCCTGGAGTGGGGGACAGGGGCTTGGCTACACCTTC. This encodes CAWSGGQGLGYTF.

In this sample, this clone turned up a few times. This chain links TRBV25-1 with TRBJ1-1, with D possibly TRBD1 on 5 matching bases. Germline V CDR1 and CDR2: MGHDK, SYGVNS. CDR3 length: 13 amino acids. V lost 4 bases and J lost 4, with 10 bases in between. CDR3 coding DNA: TGTGCCAGCAGTGCTGCCGGGGGCACTGAAGCTTTCTTT. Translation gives CASSAAGGTEAFF.

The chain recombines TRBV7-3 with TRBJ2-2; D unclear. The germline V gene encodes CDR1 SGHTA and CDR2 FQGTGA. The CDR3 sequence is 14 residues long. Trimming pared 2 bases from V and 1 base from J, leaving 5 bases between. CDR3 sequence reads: CASSLAGNTGELFF. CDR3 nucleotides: TGTGCCAGCAGCTTAGCAGGGAACACCGGGGAGCTGTTTTTT.

CDR3 sequence: CASSLWDNSYEQYF. In nucleotides, the CDR3 is TGTGCCAGCAGTCTATGGGACAACTCCTACGAGCAGTACTTC. The V gene is TRBV27, the J gene TRBJ2-7; TRBD1 is a possible D gene (6 bases). Deletions cut 5 bases from V and 0 bases from J, with 11 bases between. CDR3 length equals 14 residues. CDR1 and CDR2 from the germline V gene are MNHEY and SMNVEV (reference sequence).

CDR3 nucleotides: TGTGCCATCAAGGGGGACAGTTCCTCCTACGAGCAGTACTTC. Its protein product is CAIKGDSSSYEQYF. The chain employs TRBV10-3 and TRBJ2-7, with 7 nucleotides matching TRBD1. V gave up 7 bases and J gave up 0 bases; unmatched junction bases: 6. Per germline, CDR1 ENHRY and CDR2 SYGVKD. The CDR3 consists of 14 residues.

The CDR3 spells CASSQRFETGTDTQYF. The DNA for the CDR3 is TGTGCCAGCAGCCAAAGGTTTGAGACAGGCACAGATACGCAGTATTTT. The chain couples TRBV7-2 to TRBJ2-3; possibly TRBD1 for D (5 bases). The germline gives CDR1 SGHTA, CDR2 FQGNSA. V dropped 5 bases and J dropped 1 base, with 16 bases sitting between them. The CDR3 covers 16 residues.

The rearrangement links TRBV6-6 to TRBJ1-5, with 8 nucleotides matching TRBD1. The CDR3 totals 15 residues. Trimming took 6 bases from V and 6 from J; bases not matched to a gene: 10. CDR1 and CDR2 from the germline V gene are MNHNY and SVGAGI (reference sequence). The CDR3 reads CASRQGAGPGQPQHF. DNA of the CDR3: TGTGCCAGCAGGCAGGGGGCCGGTCCAGGTCAGCCCCAGCATTTT.

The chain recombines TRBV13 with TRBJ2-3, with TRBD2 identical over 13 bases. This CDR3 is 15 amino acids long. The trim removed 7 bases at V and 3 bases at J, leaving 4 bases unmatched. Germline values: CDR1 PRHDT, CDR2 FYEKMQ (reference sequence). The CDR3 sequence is CASTPGLAGTDTQYF. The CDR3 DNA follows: TGTGCCAGCACCCCGGGACTAGCGGGAACAGATACGCAGTATTTT.

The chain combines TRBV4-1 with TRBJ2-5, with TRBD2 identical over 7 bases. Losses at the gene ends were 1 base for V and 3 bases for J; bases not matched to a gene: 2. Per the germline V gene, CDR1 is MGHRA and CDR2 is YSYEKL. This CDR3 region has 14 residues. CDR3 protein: CASSQVTSEETQYF. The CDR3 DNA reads TGCGCCAGCAGCCAAGTCACTAGCGAAGAGACCCAGTACTTC.